This T cell receptor (beta chain) appears in the sequencing data of a study of identical twins. Regarding the study as a whole: Diverse VJ usage suggested most zero-insertion clonotypes were not invariant T cells. Twins' excess sharing was less marked for out-of-frame beta sequences. Conclusions were drawn cross-sectionally by statistical analysis, without following the same donors.

TCRdb redid the calling of the 5' RACE reads with MiXCR, one entry per CDR3 protein. Among roughly 710,000 distinct CDR3 sequences, 6% to 6.5% were seen once, and the ten largest hold under 2%. On this clonotype itself: Its antigen is not identified.

Donors were all healthy Caucasians. This CDR3 is built from 16 residues. Germline V gene lookup returns CDR1 LGHDT and CDR2 YNNKEL (reference sequence). J was trimmed by 5 bases and V by 4 bases; bases with no gene match: 9. The sample consisted of naive T cells sorted from blood. The clonotype comes from a man aged 18 to 29 in good health. The chain combines TRBV3-1 with TRBJ2-1; 9 bases align to TRBD2. CDR3 loop: CASSPRGLAIDNEQFF. CDR3 DNA sequence: TGTGCCAGCAGCCCACGAGGACTAGCGATTGACAATGAGCAGTTCTTC.